The clone carrying this T cell receptor beta chain was seen just once. This entry comes from a study of cytomegalovirus exposure and HLA in healthy donors. It was with 60 Vbeta and 13 Jbeta primers that the PCR ran. The repertoire was sequenced with immunoSEQ multiplex PCR; TCRdb's copy has only in-frame clones and lacks some. Altogether 90,000 to 140,000 clones are present, about 80% being singletons, with the ten largest covering about 2.2%. CDR3 length: 19 residues. Looked up from germline, CDR1 is SGHAT and CDR2 is FQNNGV. V dropped 4 bases and J dropped 2; count of bases not matched to a gene: 12.

This TCR came from a man between 25 and 39 years old in good health and CMV-seronegative. J is TRBJ2-3 and V is TRBV11-2; the match to TRBD2 covers 13 bases. The sample consisted of PBMCs. CDR3 sequence: CASSSGLAGATRFTDTQYF. The CDR3 DNA reads TGTGCCAGCAGCTCCGGACTAGCGGGGGCCACCCGGTTCACAGATACGCAGTATTTT.